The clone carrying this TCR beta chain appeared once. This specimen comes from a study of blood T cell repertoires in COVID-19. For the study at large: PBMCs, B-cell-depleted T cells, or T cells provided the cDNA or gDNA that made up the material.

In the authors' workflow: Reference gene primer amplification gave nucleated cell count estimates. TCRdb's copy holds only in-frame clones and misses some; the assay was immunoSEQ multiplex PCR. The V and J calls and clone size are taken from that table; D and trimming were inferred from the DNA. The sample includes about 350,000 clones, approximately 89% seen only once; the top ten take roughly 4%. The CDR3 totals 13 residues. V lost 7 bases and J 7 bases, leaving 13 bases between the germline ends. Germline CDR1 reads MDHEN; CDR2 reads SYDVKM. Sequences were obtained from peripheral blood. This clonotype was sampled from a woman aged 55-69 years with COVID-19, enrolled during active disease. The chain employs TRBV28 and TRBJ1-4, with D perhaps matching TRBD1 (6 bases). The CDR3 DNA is TGTGCCAGCAAACAGGGCCCCGTTGAAAAACTGTTTTTT. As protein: CASKQGPVEKLFF.